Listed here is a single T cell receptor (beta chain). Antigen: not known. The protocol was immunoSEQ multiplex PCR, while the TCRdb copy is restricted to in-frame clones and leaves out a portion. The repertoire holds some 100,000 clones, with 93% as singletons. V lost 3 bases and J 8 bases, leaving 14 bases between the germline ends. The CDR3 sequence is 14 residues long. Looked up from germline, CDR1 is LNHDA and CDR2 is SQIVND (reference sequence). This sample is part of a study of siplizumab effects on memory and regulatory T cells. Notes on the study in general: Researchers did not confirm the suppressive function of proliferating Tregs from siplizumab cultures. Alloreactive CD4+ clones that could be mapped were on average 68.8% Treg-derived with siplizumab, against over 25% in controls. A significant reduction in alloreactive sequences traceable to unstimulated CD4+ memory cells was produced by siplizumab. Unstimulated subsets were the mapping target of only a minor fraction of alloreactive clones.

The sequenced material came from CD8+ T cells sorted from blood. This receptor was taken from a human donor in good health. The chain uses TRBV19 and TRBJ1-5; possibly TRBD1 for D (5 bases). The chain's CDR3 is CASSIYQGVEPQHF. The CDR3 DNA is TGTGCCAGTAGTATTTATCAGGGAGTTGAGCCCCAGCATTTT.